These 25 T cell receptor beta chains were sequenced from one sample in a study of memory CD4+ T cells and cytomegalovirus serostatus. Using immunoSEQ multiplex PCR, the repertoire was profiled, and TCRdb retains in-frame clones only, with some absent. This table has 40,000 to 50,000 clones, under 80% appearing once. The sort gate was single viable CD3+CD4+CD8-CD45RO+ cells for memory CD4+ T cells. The sample was memory CD4+ T cells from blood. The receptor source for this set is an adult in good health and CMV-seronegative.

As DNA, the CDR3 is TGCGCCAGCAGCTTGGAGGGACAGGCTAGTCGGGGCTACACCTTC. Protein sequence: CASSLEGQASRGYTF. The chain is built from TRBV5-1 and TRBJ1-2; 8 nucleotides agree with TRBD1. V trimming: 0 bases; J trimming: 8 bases; junction bases outside the gene matches: 9. This CDR3 spans 15 amino acids. CDR1 is SGHRS and CDR2 is YFSETQ in the germline V gene. Filled out from reference TRBV5-1 and TRBJ1-2, the complete variable domain reads KAGVTQTPRYLIKTRGQQVTLSCSPISGHRSVSWYQQTPGQGLQFLFEYFSETQRNKGNFPGRFSGRQFSNSRSEMNVSTLELGDSALYLCASSLEGQASRGYTFGSGTRLTVV.

V usage is TRBV29-1 and J usage is TRBJ1-4; no clear D gene. CDR1 SQVTM and CDR2 ANQGSEA come from the germline V gene. There are 14 residues in the CDR3. V was pared by 7 bases and J by 0 bases, with 12 bases between. The CDR3 here is CSATEVATNEKLFF. Here the CDR3 DNA reads TGCAGCGCTACCGAGGTAGCAACTAATGAAAAACTGTTTTTT.

This clone was seen more than once but under ten times. This CDR3 reads CAWSISGTPGGNTIYF. CDR3 bases: TGTGCCTGGAGTATCTCCGGCACACCCGGGGGAAACACCATATATTTT. The V and J genes are TRBV30 and TRBJ1-3; D remains ambiguous. CDR3 length: 16 amino acids. Trimming cost V 2 bases and J 4 bases, with 18 bases left between them. From germline, CDR1 is GTSNPN and CDR2 SVGIG (reference sequence).

The chain recombines TRBV6-1 with TRBJ1-3; TRBD1 is a possible D gene (5 bases). The CDR3 is 14 residues long. Trimming shortened V by 2 bases and J by 9 bases, and 14 bases separated the two germline ends. Per the germline V gene, CDR1 is MNHNS and CDR2 is SASEGT. The CDR3 DNA follows: TGTGCCAGCAGTGAAATTGGGACCTGGAGCACCATATATTTT. It yields the protein CASSEIGTWSTIYF.

The V and J genes are TRBV2 and TRBJ2-7, with 11 bases lining up with TRBD1. The CDR3 runs to 15 residues. V dropped 6 bases and J dropped 3; count of bases not matched to a gene: 7. Germline-derived CDR1 and CDR2 are SNHLY and FYNNEI. CDR3 DNA: TGTGCCAGCAGGACCGGGACAGGGGGTATCTACGAGCAGTACTTC. Amino acid sequence: CASRTGTGGIYEQYF.

This chain connects TRBV19 to TRBJ1-5, with 8 bases matching TRBD1. V trimming: 1 base; J trimming: 4 bases; junction bases outside the gene matches: 9. Germline CDR1 reads LNHDA; CDR2 reads SQIVND (reference sequence). This CDR3 spans 17 amino acids. CDR3 DNA sequence: TGTGCCAGTAGTATAGTAGTTTGGGACAGGAAGAATCAGCCCCAGCATTTT. Translating gives CASSIVVWDRKNQPQHF.

The genes are TRBV25-1 and TRBJ1-3; D is unclear. Germline V CDR1 and CDR2: MGHDK, SYGVNS. This CDR3 region has 14 residues. Deletions cut 4 bases from V and 1 base from J, with 8 bases between. This CDR3 is CASSARESGNTIYF. The DNA for the CDR3 is TGTGCCAGCAGTGCTAGGGAGTCTGGAAACACCATATATTTT.

The chain couples TRBV5-1 to TRBJ2-5; tentatively, D is TRBD2 (5 bases). The V end was cut by 4 bases, the J end by 4 bases, with 8 bases between. In germline, CDR1 is SGHRS, CDR2 YFSETQ. The length of the CDR3 is 12 residues. Here the CDR3 DNA reads TGCGCCAGCAGCGAAGGAGGAGAGACCCAGTACTTC. Its protein product is CASSEGGETQYF.

In nucleotides, the CDR3 is TGTGCCAGCAGCCGGCGACAGGGGGGTGACTATGGCTACACCTTC. Translated, it gives CASSRRQGGDYGYTF. This chain connects TRBV6-5 to TRBJ1-2, with 9 nucleotides matching TRBD1. The germline V gene encodes CDR1 MNHEY and CDR2 SVGAGI. The CDR3 loop spans 15 amino acids. J gave up 3 bases and V 6 bases, and 8 bases lay outside the gene matches.

A note on this clone: The junction departs from the called germline gene at one end, perhaps through a read error. V gene TRBV5-8 combines with J gene TRBJ1-2, with D maybe TRBD1 (5 bases). This CDR3 is 13 amino acids long. Germline V gives CDR1 SGHTS, CDR2 YDEGEE. This CDR3 is CASRSGTAYSYTF. CDR3 sequence (DNA): TGTGCCAGCAGGTCCGGGACGGCCTATAGCTACACCTTC.

This clone is labeled medium-sized. The chain couples TRBV28 to TRBJ2-5; D gene ambiguous. V lost 8 bases and J 5 bases, leaving 6 bases between the germline ends. Germline assignment: CDR1 MDHEN and CDR2 SYDVKM. The CDR3 length is 10 residues. The CDR3 bases are TGTGCCAGCGGTCGGGAGACCCAGTACTTC. Its translation: CASGRETQYF.

The chain links TRBV27 to TRBJ2-4; the D gene is possibly TRBD1 (6 bases). Deletions cut 3 bases from V and 7 bases from J, with 10 bases between. Germline CDR1 MNHEY, CDR2 SMNVEV (reference sequence). This CDR3 has 13 amino acids. The CDR3 DNA reads as TGTGCCAGCAGTTTCGGACAGACTAACATTCAGTACTTC. Protein sequence: CASSFGQTNIQYF.

This clone was seen a few times. This rearrangement joins TRBV11-3 to TRBJ2-7; a possible D gene is TRBD2 (5 bases). From germline, CDR1 is SGHNT and CDR2 YENEEA. V was pared by 2 bases and J by 6 bases, with 14 bases between. CDR3 length equals 14 residues. CDR3: CASSLMGGGFEQYF. In DNA, the CDR3 is TGTGCCAGCAGCTTAATGGGCGGAGGATTCGAGCAGTACTTC.

J is TRBJ1-1 and V is TRBV6-5, with D maybe TRBD1 (5 bases). The CDR3 contains 15 residues. Trimming pared 0 bases from V and 1 base from J, leaving 9 bases between. Germline-derived CDR1 and CDR2 are MNHEY and SVGAGI. The CDR3 DNA reads TGTGCCAGCAGTTACTCCCGGACATGGAACACTGAAGCTTTCTTT. Translation gives CASSYSRTWNTEAFF.

This rearrangement joins TRBV15 to TRBJ1-5, with TRBD1 matching over 7 bases. The CDR3 covers 16 residues. The germline V gene has CDR1 LNHNV and CDR2 YYDKDF (reference sequence). Germline trimming cut 3 bases from V and 6 bases from J; bases unmatched to any gene: 11. CDR3 DNA: TGTGCCACCAGCAGCACAAACAGGGGCGGAGGTCAGCCCCAGCATTTT. It is translated as CATSSTNRGGGQPQHF.

The chain employs TRBV29-1 and TRBJ2-1; either TRBD1 or TRBD2 may supply D (6 bases each). This CDR3 is built from 15 residues. Trimming removed 4 bases from V and 5 bases from J, with 18 bases in between. The germline V gene encodes CDR1 SQVTM and CDR2 ANQGSEA. CDR3 in DNA: TGCAGCGTTGCAATCGGAGGGGGGACGGACAATGAGCAGTTCTTC. Its protein is CSVAIGGGTDNEQFF.

V is TRBV29-1 and J is TRBJ1-2, with 7 bases fitting TRBD1. Trimming removed 4 bases from V and 11 bases from J; junction bases left unmatched: 7. Germline CDR1 reads SQVTM; CDR2 reads ANQGSEA. CDR3 size: 11 residues. In nucleotides, the CDR3 is TGCAGCGTTGGGGGCGGACAGGATTACACCTTC. Translation: CSVGGGQDYTF. Looking up the rest from reference TRBV29-1 and TRBJ1-2 gives the full variable domain: SAVISQKPSRDICQRGTSLTIQCQVDSQVTMMFWYRQQPGQSLTLIATANQGSEATYESGFVIDKFPISRPNLTFSTLTVSNMSPEDSSIYLCSVGGGQDYTFGSGTRLTVV.

The V gene is TRBV6-1, the J gene TRBJ1-2; 8 bases are shared with TRBD1. The ends lost 1 base at V and 4 bases at J; junction bases unmatched: 5. Germline assignment: CDR1 MNHNS and CDR2 SASEGT. The CDR3 has 15 residues. The CDR3 region is CASSEEWDRRYGYTF. Written as DNA, the CDR3 is TGTGCCAGCAGTGAAGAATGGGACAGGCGCTATGGCTACACCTTC.

CDR3 in DNA: TGTGCCAGCAGTTCCCAGACAGGGCTCTATGGCTACACCTTC. This sequence encodes CASSSQTGLYGYTF. This chain uses TRBV25-1 with TRBJ1-2; TRBD1 matches 7 bases. V shed 5 bases and J 4 bases; nucleotides not matched to a gene: 7. The CDR3 has 14 residues. Germline V gene sequence: CDR1 MGHDK, CDR2 SYGVNS.

This chain uses TRBV25-1 with TRBJ2-7; 10 bases agree with TRBD1. This CDR3 has 16 residues. V dropped 2 bases and J dropped 4; count of bases not matched to a gene: 8. Germline V CDR1 and CDR2: MGHDK, SYGVNS. For the CDR3, the DNA is TGTGCCAGCAGTGAAATCTCCGGGACAGGGGTTTACGAGCAGTACTTC. Protein sequence: CASSEISGTGVYEQYF.

V gene TRBV4-1 combines with J gene TRBJ2-2; D gene unclear. From germline, CDR1 is MGHRA and CDR2 YSYEKL. The CDR3 has 15 residues. Deletions cut 2 bases from V and 14 bases from J, with 21 bases between. CDR3 nucleotide sequence: TGCGCCAGCAGCCAATCCCCCGAAAAGATTTGGTACCTGTTTTTT. Its protein product is CASSQSPEKIWYLFF.

J is TRBJ2-7 and V is TRBV6-1, with 7 bases identical to TRBD1. This CDR3 has 12 residues. Trimming at V came to 5 bases and at J to 3 bases, leaving 1 base not matched to a gene. Germline V gene data show CDR1 as MNHNS and CDR2 as SASEGT. The CDR3 region has the DNA TGTGCCAGCAGTCGGGACAGCTACGAGCAGTACTTC. It yields the protein CASSRDSYEQYF.

This chain joins TRBV11-2 and TRBJ2-3; TRBD2 is a possible D gene (5 bases). The CDR3 length is 16 residues. The V gene's germline CDR1 is SGHAT and CDR2 FQNNGV. Trimming cost V 2 bases and J 1 base, with 13 bases left between them. CDR3 nucleotides: TGTGCCAGCAGCTTATGGACTCCACGAGGCACAGATACGCAGTATTTT. The encoded protein is CASSLWTPRGTDTQYF. The full variable domain, its missing parts supplied by reference TRBV11-2 and TRBJ2-3, is EAGVAQSPRYKIIEKRQSVAFWCNPISGHATLYWYQQILGQGPKLLIQFQNNGVVDDSQLPKDRFSAERLKGVDSTLKIQPAKLEDSAVYLCASSLWTPRGTDTQYFGPGTRLTVL.

The V gene is TRBV28, the J gene TRBJ1-5, with D tentatively TRBD1 (5 bases). The CDR3 runs 18 residues. Germline values: CDR1 MDHEN, CDR2 SYDVKM. V dropped 5 bases and J dropped 5 bases, with 25 bases sitting between them. The CDR3 DNA is TGTGCCAGCAGTATCCCTGGGGGGACGGGGGACTTGGATCAGCCCCAGCATTTT. It yields the protein CASSIPGGTGDLDQPQHF.

This sequence joins TRBV9 and TRBJ1-2; 8 bases map to TRBD1. Losses at the gene ends were 0 bases for V and 5 bases for J; bases not matched to a gene: 0. This CDR3 has 13 amino acids. The germline CDR1 and CDR2 sequences are SGDLS and YYNGEE. The CDR3 loop is CASSVGTGYGYTF. CDR3 sequence (DNA): TGTGCCAGCAGCGTAGGGACAGGGTATGGCTACACCTTC.